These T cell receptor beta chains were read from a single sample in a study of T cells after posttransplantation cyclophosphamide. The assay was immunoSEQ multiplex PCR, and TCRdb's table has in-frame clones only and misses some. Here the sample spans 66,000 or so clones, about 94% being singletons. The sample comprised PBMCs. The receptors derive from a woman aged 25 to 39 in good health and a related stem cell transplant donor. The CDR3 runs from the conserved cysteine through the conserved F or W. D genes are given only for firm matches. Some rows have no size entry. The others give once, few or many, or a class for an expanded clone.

CASRERGTDTQYF,TGTGCCAGCAGAGAGAGGGGAACAGATACGCAGTATTTT,TRBV6-4,once,NA,TRBJ2-3
CASSFLGDTQYF,TGTGCCAGTAGTTTCCTCGGTGATACGCAGTATTTT,TRBV19,NA,NA,TRBJ2-3
CSVEPENTEAFF,TGCAGCGTTGAACCGGAGAACACTGAAGCTTTCTTT,TRBV29-1,NA,NA,TRBJ1-1
CSVADGTPEAFF,TGCAGCGTTGCCGATGGGACCCCTGAAGCTTTCTTT,TRBV29-1,NA,NA,TRBJ1-1
CASSQGLTGNTIYF,TGTGCCAGCTCACAGGGGCTGACTGGAAACACCATATATTTT,TRBV18,NA,NA,TRBJ1-3
CASSYSDRQNYGYTF,TGTGCCAGCAGTTACTCGGACAGACAAAACTATGGCTACACCTTC,TRBV6-6,NA,NA,TRBJ1-2
CASSIYRGPNTEAFF,TGTGCCAGCAGCATTTACAGAGGCCCGAACACTGAAGCTTTCTTT,TRBV7-2,NA,NA,TRBJ1-1
CASSIFPETGGLDGYTF,TGTGCCAGTAGTATCTTCCCCGAGACAGGGGGCCTCGATGGCTACACCTTC,TRBV19,NA,TRBD1,TRBJ1-2
CASSRFWGDTDTQYF,TGTGCCAGCTCACGTTTCTGGGGGGACACAGATACGCAGTATTTT,TRBV18,NA,NA,TRBJ2-3
CASSEAGRNSPLHF,TGCGCCAGCAGTGAGGCAGGGCGTAATTCACCCCTCCACTTT,TRBV10-2,NA,NA,TRBJ1-6
CASKVRVTEAFF,TGTGCCAGCAAGGTCAGGGTCACTGAAGCTTTCTTT,TRBV2,NA,NA,TRBJ1-1
CASSEETGIDTQYF,TGTGCCAGCAGTGAGGAAACAGGGATAGATACGCAGTATTTT,TRBV6-4,once,NA,TRBJ2-3
CSVIAGGLYNEQFF,TGCAGCGTCATAGCGGGGGGCTTGTACAATGAGCAGTTCTTC,TRBV29-1,NA,TRBD2,TRBJ2-1
CASSIPRAATNEKLFF,TGTGCCAGTAGTATCCCCAGGGCTGCCACTAATGAAAAACTGTTTTTT,TRBV19,NA,NA,TRBJ1-4
CASSIFSAGNTIYF,TGTGCCAGTAGTATTTTTTCAGCGGGAAACACCATATATTTT,TRBV19,few,NA,TRBJ1-3
CASRGTGVSMGYTF,TGTGCCAGCAGGGGGACAGGTGTTTCTATGGGCTACACCTTC,TRBV6-1,NA,TRBD1,TRBJ1-2
CAALAGAPGNEQFF,TGTGCCGCTCTAGCGGGGGCCCCCGGGAATGAGCAGTTCTTC,TRBV10-3,NA,TRBD2,TRBJ2-1